This TCR beta chain is drawn from a study of blood T cell repertoires in COVID-19. Study details: COVID-19 samples, acute and convalescent, were from the United States, Italy and Spain. T cells, B-cell-depleted T cells, or PBMCs provided the cDNA or gDNA that served as material.

Germline CDR1 and CDR2: MNHEY and SVGEGT. This CDR3 spans 18 amino acids. The V and J ends lost 4 bases and 2 bases, in that order; junction bases with no gene match: 15. The repertoire was sequenced with immunoSEQ multiplex PCR; TCRdb's copy has only in-frame clones and lacks some. The sample lists roughly 250,000 clones; around 86% were seen once. The J gene is TRBJ2-7, the V gene TRBV6-2 or TRBV6-3; 9 nucleotides agree with TRBD1. The specimen was peripheral blood. This receptor was obtained from a man in his forties who had recovered from COVID-19. The CDR3 here is CASSFSPFPGTGTYEQYF. CDR3 DNA sequence: TGTGCCAGCAGTTTTTCCCCCTTCCCCGGGACAGGGACCTACGAGCAGTACTTC.